This TCR beta chain emerged from a study of shared clonotypes between healthy human individuals. Turning to the study itself: Contributing individuals were a couple of females and three males aged 18 to 49. Points from the study as a whole: The study's rarefaction showed incomplete sorted-subset sequencing despite large depth.

Comments on this clone: Its antigen remains unknown.

The CDR3 sequence is 15 residues long. V shed 1 base and J shed 0 bases, with 8 bases lying between them. Germline CDR1 reads LNHDA; CDR2 reads SQIVND (reference sequence). The protocol was immunoSEQ multiplex PCR, while the TCRdb copy is restricted to in-frame clones and leaves out a portion. The sample has around 1.9 million clones, about 93% seen once; the top ten hold under 2%. CD45RO-negative CD8 cells positively selected for CCR7 made up the naive population, which excluded terminally differentiated effector memory CD45RA+ cells. This chain connects TRBV19 to TRBJ2-3; a weak D match, TRBD2 (6 bases). The origin of this receptor is a young man in good health. Some clones in this sample may be carry-over from other donors' samples. Sequencing was done on a sample of naive CD8+ T cells from PBMCs. The CDR3 loop is CASSIAGVSTDTQYF. The CDR3 DNA reads TGTGCCAGTAGTATAGCGGGGGTAAGCACAGATACGCAGTATTTT.